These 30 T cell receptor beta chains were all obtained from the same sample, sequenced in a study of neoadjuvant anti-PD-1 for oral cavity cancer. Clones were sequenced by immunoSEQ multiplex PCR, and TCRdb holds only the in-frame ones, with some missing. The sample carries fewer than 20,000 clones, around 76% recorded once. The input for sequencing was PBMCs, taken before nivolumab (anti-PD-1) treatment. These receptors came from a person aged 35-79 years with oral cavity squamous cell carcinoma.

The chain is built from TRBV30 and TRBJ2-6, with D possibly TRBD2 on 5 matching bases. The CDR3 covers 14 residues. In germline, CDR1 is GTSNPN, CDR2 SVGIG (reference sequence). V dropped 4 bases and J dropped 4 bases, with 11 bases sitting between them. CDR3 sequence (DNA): TGTGCCTGGATGGGCCCGGGAGGGGCCAACGTCCTGACTTTC. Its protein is CAWMGPGGANVLTF.

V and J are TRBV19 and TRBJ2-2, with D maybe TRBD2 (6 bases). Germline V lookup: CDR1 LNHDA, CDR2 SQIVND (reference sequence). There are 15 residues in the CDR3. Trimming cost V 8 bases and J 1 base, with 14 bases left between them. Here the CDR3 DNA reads TGTGCCAGTCATGGAGGGGCCAGGAACACCGGGGAGCTGTTTTTT. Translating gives CASHGGARNTGELFF.

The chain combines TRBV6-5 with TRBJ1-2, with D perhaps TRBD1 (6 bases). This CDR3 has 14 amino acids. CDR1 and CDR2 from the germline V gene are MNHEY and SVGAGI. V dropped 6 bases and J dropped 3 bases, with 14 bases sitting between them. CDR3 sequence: CASRGGVTDYGYTF. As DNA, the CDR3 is TGTGCCAGCAGGGGGGGCGTGACAGACTATGGCTACACCTTC.

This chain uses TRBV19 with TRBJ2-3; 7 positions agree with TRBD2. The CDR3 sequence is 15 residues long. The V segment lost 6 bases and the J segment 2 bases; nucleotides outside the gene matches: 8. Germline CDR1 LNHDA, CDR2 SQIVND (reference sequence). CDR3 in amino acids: CASRSGTTFTDTQYF. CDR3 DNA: TGTGCCAGTAGGTCCGGGACTACCTTCACAGATACGCAGTATTTT.

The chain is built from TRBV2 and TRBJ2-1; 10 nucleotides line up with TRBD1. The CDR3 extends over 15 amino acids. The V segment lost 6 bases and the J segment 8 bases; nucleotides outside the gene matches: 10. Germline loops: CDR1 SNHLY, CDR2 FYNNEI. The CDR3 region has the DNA TGTGCCAGCAGCGCCTGGGACAGGGGTTTGGATGAGCAGTTCTTC. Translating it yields CASSAWDRGLDEQFF. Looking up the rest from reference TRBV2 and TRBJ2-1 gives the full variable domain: EPEVTQTPSHQVTQMGQEVILRCVPISNHLYFYWYRQILGQKVEFLVSFYNNEISEKSEIFDDQFSVERPDGSNFTLKIRSTKLEDSAMYFCASSAWDRGLDEQFFGPGTRLTVL.

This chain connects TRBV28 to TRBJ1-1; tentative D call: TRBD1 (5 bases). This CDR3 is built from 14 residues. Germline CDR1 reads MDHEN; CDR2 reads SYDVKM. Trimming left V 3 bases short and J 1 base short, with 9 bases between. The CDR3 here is CASSFTQGNTEAFF. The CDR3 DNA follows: TGTGCCAGCAGTTTTACTCAGGGGAACACTGAAGCTTTCTTT.

The CDR3 protein is CASSIGDAGTLLYEQYF. The CDR3 DNA sequence: TGTGCCAGTAGTATAGGGGACGCCGGGACCCTCCTTTACGAGCAGTACTTC. This chain connects TRBV19 to TRBJ2-7; possibly TRBD1 or TRBD2 for D (5 bases each). The CDR3 loop spans 17 amino acids. V was pared by 1 base and J by 4 bases, with 20 bases between. Germline values: CDR1 LNHDA, CDR2 SQIVND (reference sequence).

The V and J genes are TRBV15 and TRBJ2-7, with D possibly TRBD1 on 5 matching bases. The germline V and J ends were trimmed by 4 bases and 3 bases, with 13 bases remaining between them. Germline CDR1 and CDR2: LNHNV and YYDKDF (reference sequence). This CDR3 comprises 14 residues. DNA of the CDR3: TGTGCCACCAGCACAACAGGTTGGGGCTACGAGCAGTACTTC. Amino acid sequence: CATSTTGWGYEQYF.

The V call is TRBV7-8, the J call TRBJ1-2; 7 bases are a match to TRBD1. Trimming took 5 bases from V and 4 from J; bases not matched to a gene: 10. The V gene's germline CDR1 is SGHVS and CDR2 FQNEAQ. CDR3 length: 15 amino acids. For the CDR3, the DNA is TGTGCCAGCAGCGTATCCGGACAGGCGGTCTATGGCTACACCTTC. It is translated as CASSVSGQAVYGYTF.

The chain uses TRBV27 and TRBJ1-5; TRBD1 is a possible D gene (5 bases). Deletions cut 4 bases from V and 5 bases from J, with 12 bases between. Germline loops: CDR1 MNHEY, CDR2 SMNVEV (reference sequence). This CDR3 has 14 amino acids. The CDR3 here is CASSSGRDYQPQHF. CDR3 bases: TGTGCCAGCAGTTCCGGCAGGGATTATCAGCCCCAGCATTTT.

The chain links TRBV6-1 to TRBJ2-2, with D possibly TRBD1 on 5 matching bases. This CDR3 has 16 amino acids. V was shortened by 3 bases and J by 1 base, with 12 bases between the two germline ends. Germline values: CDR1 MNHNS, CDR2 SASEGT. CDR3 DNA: TGTGCCAGCAGTGAGAGGCGACAGATGAACACCGGGGAGCTGTTTTTT. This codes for CASSERRQMNTGELFF.

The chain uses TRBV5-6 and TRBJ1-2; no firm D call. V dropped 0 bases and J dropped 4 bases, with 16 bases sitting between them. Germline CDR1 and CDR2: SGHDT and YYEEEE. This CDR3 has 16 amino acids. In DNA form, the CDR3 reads TGTGCCAGCAGCTTGGGAGCGGGCTCGACATTCTATGGCTACACCTTC. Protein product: CASSLGAGSTFYGYTF.

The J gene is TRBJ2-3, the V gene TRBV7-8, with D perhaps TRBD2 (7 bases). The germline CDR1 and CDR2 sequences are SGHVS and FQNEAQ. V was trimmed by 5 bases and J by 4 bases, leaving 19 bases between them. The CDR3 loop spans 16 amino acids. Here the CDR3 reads CASSALGGARADTQYF. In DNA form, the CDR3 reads TGTGCCAGCAGCGCCCTTGGGGGGGCTCGCGCAGATACGCAGTATTTT.

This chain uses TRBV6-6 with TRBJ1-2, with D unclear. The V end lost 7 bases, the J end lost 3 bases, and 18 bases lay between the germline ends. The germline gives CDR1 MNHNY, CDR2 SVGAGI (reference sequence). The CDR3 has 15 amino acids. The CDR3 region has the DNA TGTGCCAGCACCTACCACGTAGGATCCGACTATGGCTACACCTTC. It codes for CASTYHVGSDYGYTF.

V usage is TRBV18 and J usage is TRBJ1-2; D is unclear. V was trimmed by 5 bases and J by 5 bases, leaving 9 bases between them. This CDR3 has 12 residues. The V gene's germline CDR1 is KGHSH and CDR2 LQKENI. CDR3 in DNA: TGTGCCAGCTCATCCTTCGGGTATGGCTACACCTTC. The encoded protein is CASSSFGYGYTF.

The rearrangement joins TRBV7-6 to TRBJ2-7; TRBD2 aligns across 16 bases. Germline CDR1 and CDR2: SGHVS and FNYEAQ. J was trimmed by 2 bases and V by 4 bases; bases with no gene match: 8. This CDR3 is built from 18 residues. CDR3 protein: CASSSYPGLAGGTYEQYF. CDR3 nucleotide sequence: TGTGCCAGCAGCTCCTATCCGGGACTAGCGGGAGGGACCTACGAGCAGTACTTC.

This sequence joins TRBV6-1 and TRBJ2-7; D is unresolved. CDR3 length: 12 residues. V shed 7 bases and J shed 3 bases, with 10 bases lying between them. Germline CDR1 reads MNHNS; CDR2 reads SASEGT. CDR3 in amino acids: CASKGSRYEQYF. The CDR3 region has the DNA TGTGCCAGCAAGGGCAGCCGCTACGAGCAGTACTTC.

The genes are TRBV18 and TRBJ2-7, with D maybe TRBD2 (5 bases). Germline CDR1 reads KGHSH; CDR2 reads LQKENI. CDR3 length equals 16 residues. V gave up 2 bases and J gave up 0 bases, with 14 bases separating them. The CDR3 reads CASSPSSGSASYEQYF. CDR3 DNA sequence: TGTGCCAGCTCACCATCGAGCGGTTCAGCCTCCTACGAGCAGTACTTC.

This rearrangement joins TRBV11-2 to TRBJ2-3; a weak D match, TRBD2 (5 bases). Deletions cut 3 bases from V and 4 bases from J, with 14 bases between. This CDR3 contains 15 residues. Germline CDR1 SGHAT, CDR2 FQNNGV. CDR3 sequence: CASSLTPVEADTQYF. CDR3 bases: TGTGCCAGCAGCTTGACTCCGGTGGAGGCAGATACGCAGTATTTT.

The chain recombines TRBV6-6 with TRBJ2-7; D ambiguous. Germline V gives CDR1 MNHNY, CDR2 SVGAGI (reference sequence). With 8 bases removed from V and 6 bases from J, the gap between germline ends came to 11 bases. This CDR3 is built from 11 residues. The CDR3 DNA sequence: TGTGCCAGCTCCTACACAGTCGAGCAGTACTTC. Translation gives CASSYTVEQYF.

CDR3 nucleotides: TGCGCCAGCAGCTTGGATGGCGGGAGCACAGATACGCAGTATTTT. As protein: CASSLDGGSTDTQYF. J is TRBJ2-3 and V is TRBV5-1; possible D gene TRBD2, 5 bases. Germline lookup yields CDR1 SGHRS and CDR2 YFSETQ. The CDR3 loop spans 15 amino acids. The ends were cut back, 0 bases at V and 0 bases at J, with 8 bases in the middle.

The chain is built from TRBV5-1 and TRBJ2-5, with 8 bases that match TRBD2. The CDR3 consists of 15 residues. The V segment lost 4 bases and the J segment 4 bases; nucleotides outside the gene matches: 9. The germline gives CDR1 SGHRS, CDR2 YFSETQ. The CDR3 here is CASSPSPGGTETQYF. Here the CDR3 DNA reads TGCGCCAGCAGCCCGTCCCCGGGGGGGACAGAGACCCAGTACTTC.

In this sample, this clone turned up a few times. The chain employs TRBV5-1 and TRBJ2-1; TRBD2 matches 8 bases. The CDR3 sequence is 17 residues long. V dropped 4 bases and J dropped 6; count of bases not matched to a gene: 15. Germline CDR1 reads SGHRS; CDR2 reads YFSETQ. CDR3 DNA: TGCGCCAGCAGCCCTGGACTAGCAACCTTTGGGGGCAATGAGCAGTTCTTC. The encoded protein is CASSPGLATFGGNEQFF.

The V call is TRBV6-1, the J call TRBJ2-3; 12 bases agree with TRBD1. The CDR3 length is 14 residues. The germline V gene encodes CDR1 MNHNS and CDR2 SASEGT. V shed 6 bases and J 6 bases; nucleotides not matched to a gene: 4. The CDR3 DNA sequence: TGTGCCAGCAGGGTAGGGACAGGGGGCGATACGCAGTATTTT. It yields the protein CASRVGTGGDTQYF.

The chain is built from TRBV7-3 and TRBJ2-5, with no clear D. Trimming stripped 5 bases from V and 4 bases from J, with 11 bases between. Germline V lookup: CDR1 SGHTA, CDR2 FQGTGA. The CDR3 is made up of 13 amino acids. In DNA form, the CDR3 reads TGTGCCAGCAGCCTACGATTTGGAGAGACCCAGTACTTC. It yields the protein CASSLRFGETQYF.

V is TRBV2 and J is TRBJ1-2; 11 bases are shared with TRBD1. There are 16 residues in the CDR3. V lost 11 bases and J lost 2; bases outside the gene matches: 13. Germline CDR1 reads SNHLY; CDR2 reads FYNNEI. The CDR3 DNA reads TGTGCCCGATTTCCGGGACAGGGGGAAGGCAACTATGGCTACACCTTC. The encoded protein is CARFPGQGEGNYGYTF. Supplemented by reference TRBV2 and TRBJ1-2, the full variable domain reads EPEVTQTPSHQVTQMGQEVILRCVPISNHLYFYWYRQILGQKVEFLVSFYNNEISEKSEIFDDQFSVERPDGSNFTLKIRSTKLEDSAMYFCARFPGQGEGNYGYTFGSGTRLTVV.

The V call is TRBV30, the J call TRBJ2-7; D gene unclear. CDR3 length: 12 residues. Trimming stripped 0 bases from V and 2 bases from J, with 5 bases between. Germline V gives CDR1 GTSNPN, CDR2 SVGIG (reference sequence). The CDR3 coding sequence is TGTGCCTGGAGTGTACTGACCTACGAGCAGTACTTC. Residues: CAWSVLTYEQYF. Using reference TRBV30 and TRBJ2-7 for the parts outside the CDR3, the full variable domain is SQTIHQWPATLVQPVGSPLSLECTVEGTSNPNLYWYRQAAGRGLQLLFYSVGIGQISSEVPQNLSASRPQDRQFILSSKKLLLSDSGFYLCAWSVLTYEQYFGPGTRLTVT.

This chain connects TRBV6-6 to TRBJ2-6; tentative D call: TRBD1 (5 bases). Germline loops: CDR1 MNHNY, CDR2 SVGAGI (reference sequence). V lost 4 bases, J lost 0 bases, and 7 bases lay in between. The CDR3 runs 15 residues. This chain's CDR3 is CASSLDNSGANVLTF. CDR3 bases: TGTGCCAGCAGTTTGGACAACTCTGGGGCCAACGTCCTGACTTTC.

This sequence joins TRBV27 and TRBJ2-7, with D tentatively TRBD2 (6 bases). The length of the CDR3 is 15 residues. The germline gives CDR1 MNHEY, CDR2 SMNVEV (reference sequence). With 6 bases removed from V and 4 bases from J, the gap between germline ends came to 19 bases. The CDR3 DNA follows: TGTGCCAGCAGAGCCCGGCCGGGGGACCTTTACGAGCAGTACTTC. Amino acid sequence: CASRARPGDLYEQYF.

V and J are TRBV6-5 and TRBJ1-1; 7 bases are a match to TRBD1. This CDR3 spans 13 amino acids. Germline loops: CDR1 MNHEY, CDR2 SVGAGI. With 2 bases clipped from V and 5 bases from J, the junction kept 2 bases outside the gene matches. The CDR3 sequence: CASSYRGQTEAFF. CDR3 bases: TGTGCCAGCAGTTACCGGGGACAGACTGAAGCTTTCTTT.